The entry below describes one T cell receptor beta chain. The sample holds many counts of this clonotype. Its target antigen remains unknown. Base quality data are lacking; no much larger clone is found one base away. From the cysteine up to the phenylalanine, the CDR3 has a length of 15 residues. CDR3 DNA is the only sequence kept; it has 45 bases, read in frame from the first base. The junction carries 18 bases between V and J, which are trimmed by 1 base and 9 bases respectively. As encoded in the germline V gene (reference sequence), CDR1 is LGHDT while CDR2 is YNNKEL. The data derive from a study of identical twins (dated by TCRdb to 2016 to 2017). Looking at the study overall: To test whether fetal clonotypes persist, the study used deep sequencing on TCR alpha and beta repertoires from monozygotic twins, unrelated adults of various ages, and cord blood. Replicate twin experiments were performed at different times using different library preparation protocols to rule out contamination.

Preparation of the library involved 5' RACE. Sequencing took place on an Illumina HiSeq 2000. A universal primer binding site was added through template switching, and the final cDNA carried a unique molecular identifier so that TCR cDNA molecules could be counted accurately. First-strand cDNA for TCR alpha and beta chains was synthesized from specific primers in the conserved constant-segment region. To control for contamination, every cDNA library was double barcoded, receiving both a SMART-Mk sample barcode and Illumina barcodes. TruSeq adapter sequences and Illumina sample barcodes were added in two successive PCR steps. TCR alpha and beta cDNA libraries were sequenced on the Illumina HiSeq platform with custom primers. Concerning the study's data processing: Unique molecular identifiers were extracted from raw reads with MiGEC, and CDR3 positions were determined with MiXCR. For each individual, recombination models were inferred using an EM algorithm with the repgenHMM and IGoR tools. The analysis of shared clonotypes was done with the tcR package in R, with sharing normalized by the product of cloneset sizes. To study raw recombination without the effects of thymic and clonal selection, out-of-frame nonproductive sequences were analyzed. TCRdb handled the public reads itself, with Q25 trimming in fastp and clone calling in MiXCR, and kept productive beta chains. One record per CDR3 amino acid sequence lists the most common genes and DNA. TCRdb, rather than the study authors, made the V and J calls. For this sample there are about 200,000 distinct CDR3 sequences; around 10% appear just once. The ten top clones hold around 5% of the sample.

The study at large found these results: Compared with coincidental sharing between unrelated individuals, out-of-frame TCR alpha sequences shared between twins showed an excess of sequences with low generation probability. Zero-insertion analyses could be partly confounded by invariant T cells such as MAIT and iNKT, although diverse VJ usage argued against such confounding for most clonotypes. Out-of-frame TCR alpha sharing in monozygotic twins was systematically underestimated by recombination models, whereas sharing between unrelated individuals was in agreement with the recombination models. Fewer insertions were carried by abundant cord blood beta clonotypes; a weaker similar trend was observed in young adult naive repertoires, while no such trend was observed in memory repertoires. Because the same donors could not be followed over many years, the conclusions relied on cross-sectional statistical analysis. In beta out-of-frame sequences, excess twin sharing was weaker, because having fewer shared sequences lowered the signal-to-noise ratio.

All donors were healthy Caucasians. Miltenyi CD45RO+ enrichment and human naive T-cell isolation kits were used to isolate memory (CD45RO+) and naive T cells from PBMC. The sequencing sample was made of memory (CD45RO+) T cells sorted from blood. This specimen's cell subset or site label, interpreted: CD45RO+ enriched T cells. This sequence originates from a woman younger than 35 in good health. The chain is made from TRBV3-1 and TRBJ1-2, with TRBD1 as a weak D call on 6 bases. The nucleotide sequence is given as TGTGCCAGCAGCCAAGGAAGAGTCGAGGGGGAAAGCTACACCTTC. Translated, it gives CASSQGRVEGESYTF. The full variable domain, with segments outside the CDR3 supplied by the reference TRBV3-1 and TRBJ1-2 proteins, appears as DTAVSQTPKYLVTQMGNDKSIKCEQNLGHDTMYWYKQDSKKFLKIMFSYNNKELIINETVPNRFSPKSPDKAHLNLHINSLELGDSAVYFCASSQGRVEGESYTFGSGTRLTVV.